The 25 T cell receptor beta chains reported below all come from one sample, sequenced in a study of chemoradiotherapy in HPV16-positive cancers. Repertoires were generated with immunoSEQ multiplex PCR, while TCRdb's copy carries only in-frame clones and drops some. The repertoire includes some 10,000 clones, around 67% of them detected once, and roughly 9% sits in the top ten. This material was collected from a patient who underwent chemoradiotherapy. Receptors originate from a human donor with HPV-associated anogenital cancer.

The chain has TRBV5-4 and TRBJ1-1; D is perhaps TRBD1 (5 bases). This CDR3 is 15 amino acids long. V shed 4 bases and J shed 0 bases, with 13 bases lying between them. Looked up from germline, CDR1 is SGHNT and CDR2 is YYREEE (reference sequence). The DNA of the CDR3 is TGTGCCAGCAGCCCTGGGGGGGTCGTGAACACTGAAGCTTTCTTT. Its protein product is CASSPGGVVNTEAFF. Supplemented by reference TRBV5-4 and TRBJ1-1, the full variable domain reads ETGVTQSPTHLIKTRGQQVTLRCSSQSGHNTVSWYQQALGQGPQFIFQYYREEENGRGNFPPRFSGLQFPNYSSELNVNALELDDSALYLCASSPGGVVNTEAFFGQGTRLTVV.

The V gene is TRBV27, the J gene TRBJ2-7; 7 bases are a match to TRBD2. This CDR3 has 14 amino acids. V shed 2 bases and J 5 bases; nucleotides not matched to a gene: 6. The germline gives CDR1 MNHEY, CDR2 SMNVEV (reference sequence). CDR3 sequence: CASSLNPGTNEQYF. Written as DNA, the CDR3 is TGTGCCAGCAGTTTAAACCCCGGGACTAACGAGCAGTACTTC.

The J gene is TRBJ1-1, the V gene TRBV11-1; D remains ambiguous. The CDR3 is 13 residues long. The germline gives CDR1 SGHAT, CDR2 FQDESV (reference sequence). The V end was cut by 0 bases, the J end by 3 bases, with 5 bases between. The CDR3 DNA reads TGTGCCAGCAGCTTAGCTCGGGACACTGAAGCTTTCTTT. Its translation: CASSLARDTEAFF.

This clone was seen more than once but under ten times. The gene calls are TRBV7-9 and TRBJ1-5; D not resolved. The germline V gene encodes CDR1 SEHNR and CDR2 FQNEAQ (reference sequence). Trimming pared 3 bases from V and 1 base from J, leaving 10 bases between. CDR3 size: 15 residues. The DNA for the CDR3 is TGTGCCAGCAGCTTGTACGGGGTCAGCAATCAGCCCCAGCATTTT. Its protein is CASSLYGVSNQPQHF. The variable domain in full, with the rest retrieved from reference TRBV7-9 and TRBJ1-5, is DTGVSQNPRHKITKRGQNVTFRCDPISEHNRLYWYRQTLGQGPEFLTYFQNEAQLEKSRLLSDRFSAERPKGSFSTLEIQRTEQGDSAMYLCASSLYGVSNQPQHFGDGTRLSIL.

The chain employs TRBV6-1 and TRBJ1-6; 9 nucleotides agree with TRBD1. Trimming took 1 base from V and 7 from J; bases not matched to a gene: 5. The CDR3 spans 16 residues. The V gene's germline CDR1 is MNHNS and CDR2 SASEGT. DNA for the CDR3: TGTGCCAGCAGTGAAGTAGGGGGACAGGGAAATTCACCCCTCCACTTT. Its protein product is CASSEVGGQGNSPLHF.

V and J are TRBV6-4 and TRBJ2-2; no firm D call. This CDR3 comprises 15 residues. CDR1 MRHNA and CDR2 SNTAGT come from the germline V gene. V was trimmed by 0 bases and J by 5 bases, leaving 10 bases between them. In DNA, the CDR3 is TGTGCCAGCAGTGACTCGGGTGAAGGGACCGGGGAGCTGTTTTTT. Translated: CASSDSGEGTGELFF.

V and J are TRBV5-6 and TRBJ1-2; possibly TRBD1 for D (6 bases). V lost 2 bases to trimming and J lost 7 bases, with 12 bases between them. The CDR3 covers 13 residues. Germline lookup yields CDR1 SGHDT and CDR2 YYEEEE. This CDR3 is CASSFDRTGGYTF. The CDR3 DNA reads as TGTGCCAGCAGCTTCGACAGGACGGGTGGCTACACCTTC. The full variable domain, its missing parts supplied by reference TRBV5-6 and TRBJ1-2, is DAGVTQSPTHLIKTRGQQVTLRCSPKSGHDTVSWYQQALGQGPQFIFQYYEEEERQRGNFPDRFSGHQFPNYSSELNVNALLLGDSALYLCASSFDRTGGYTFGSGTRLTVV.

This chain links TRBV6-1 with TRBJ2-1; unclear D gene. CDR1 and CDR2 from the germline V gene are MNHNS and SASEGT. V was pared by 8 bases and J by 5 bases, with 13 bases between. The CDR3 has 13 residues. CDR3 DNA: TGTGCCAGCCTGAAGACGGAGCACAATGAGCAGTTCTTC. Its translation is CASLKTEHNEQFF.

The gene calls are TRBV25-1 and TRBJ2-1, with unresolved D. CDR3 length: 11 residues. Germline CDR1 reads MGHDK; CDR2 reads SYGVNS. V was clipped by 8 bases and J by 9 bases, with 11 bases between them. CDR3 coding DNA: TGTGCCAGCTCCGCAGGAATTGAGCAGTTCTTC. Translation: CASSAGIEQFF. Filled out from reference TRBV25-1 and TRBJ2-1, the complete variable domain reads EADIYQTPRYLVIGTGKKITLECSQTMGHDKMYWYQQDPGMELHLIHYSYGVNSTEKGDLSSESTVSRIRTEHFPLTLESARPSHTSQYLCASSAGIEQFFGPGTRLTVL.

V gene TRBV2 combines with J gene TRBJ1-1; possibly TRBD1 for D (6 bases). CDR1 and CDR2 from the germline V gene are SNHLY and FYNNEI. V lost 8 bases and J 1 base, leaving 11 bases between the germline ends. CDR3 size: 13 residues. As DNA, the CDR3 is TGTGCCAGCCACAGGGACCAGAACACTGAAGCTTTCTTT. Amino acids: CASHRDQNTEAFF.

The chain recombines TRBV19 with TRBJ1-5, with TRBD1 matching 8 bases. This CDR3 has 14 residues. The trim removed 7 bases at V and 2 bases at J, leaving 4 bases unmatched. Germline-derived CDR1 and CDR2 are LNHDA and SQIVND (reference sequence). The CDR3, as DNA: TGTGCCAGTAAGACAGGGGCTGGCAATCAGCCCCAGCATTTT. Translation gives CASKTGAGNQPQHF.

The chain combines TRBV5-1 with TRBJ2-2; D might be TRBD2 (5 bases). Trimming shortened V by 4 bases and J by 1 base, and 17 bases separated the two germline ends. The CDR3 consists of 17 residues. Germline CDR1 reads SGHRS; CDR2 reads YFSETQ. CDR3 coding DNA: TGCGCCAGCAGCCCCTATTCTAGCAATCTGAACACCGGGGAGCTGTTTTTT. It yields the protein CASSPYSSNLNTGELFF.

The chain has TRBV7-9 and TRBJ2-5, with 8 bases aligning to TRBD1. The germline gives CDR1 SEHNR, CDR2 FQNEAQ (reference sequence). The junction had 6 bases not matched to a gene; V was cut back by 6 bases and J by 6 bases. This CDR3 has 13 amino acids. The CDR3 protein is CASRQGQGQTQYF. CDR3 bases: TGTGCCAGCAGACAAGGACAGGGCCAGACCCAGTACTTC.

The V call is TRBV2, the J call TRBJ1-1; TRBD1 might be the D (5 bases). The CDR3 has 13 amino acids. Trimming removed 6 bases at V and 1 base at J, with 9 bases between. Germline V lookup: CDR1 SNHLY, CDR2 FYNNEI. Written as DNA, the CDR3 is TGTGCCAGCAGCGAAAGGGGGAACACTGAAGCTTTCTTT. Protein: CASSERGNTEAFF.

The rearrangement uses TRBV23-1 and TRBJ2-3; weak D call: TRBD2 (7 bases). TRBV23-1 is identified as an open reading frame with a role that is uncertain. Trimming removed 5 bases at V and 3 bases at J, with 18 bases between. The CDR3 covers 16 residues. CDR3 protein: CASSTMGGGSTDTQYF. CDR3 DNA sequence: TGCGCCAGCAGTACAATGGGGGGCGGGAGTACAGATACGCAGTATTTT.

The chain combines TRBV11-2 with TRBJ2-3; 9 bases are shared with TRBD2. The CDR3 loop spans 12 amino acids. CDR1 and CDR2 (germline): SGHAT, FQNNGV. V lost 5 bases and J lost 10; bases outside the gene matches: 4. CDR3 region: CASSPRTSAQYF. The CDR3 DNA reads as TGTGCCAGCAGCCCTCGGACTAGCGCGCAGTATTTT. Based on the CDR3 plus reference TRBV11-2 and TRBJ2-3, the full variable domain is EAGVAQSPRYKIIEKRQSVAFWCNPISGHATLYWYQQILGQGPKLLIQFQNNGVVDDSQLPKDRFSAERLKGVDSTLKIQPAKLEDSAVYLCASSPRTSAQYFGPGTRLTVL.

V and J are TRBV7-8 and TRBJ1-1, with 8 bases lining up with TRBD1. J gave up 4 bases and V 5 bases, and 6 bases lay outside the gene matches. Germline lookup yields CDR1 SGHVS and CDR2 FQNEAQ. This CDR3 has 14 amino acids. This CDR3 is CASSRDRPGTEAFF. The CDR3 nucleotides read TGTGCCAGCAGCCGGGACAGGCCCGGCACTGAAGCTTTCTTT. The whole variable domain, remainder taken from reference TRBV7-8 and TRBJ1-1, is GAGVSQSPRYKVAKRGQDVALRCDPISGHVSLFWYQQALGQGPEFLTYFQNEAQLDKSGLPSDRFFAERPEGSVSTLKIQRTQQEDSAVYLCASSRDRPGTEAFFGQGTRLTVV.

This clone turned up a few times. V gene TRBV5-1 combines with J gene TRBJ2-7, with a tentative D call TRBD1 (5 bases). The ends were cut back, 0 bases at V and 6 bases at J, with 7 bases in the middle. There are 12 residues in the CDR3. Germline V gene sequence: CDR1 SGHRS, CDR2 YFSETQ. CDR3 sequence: CASSLEGREQYF. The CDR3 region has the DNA TGCGCCAGCAGCTTGGAGGGGCGCGAGCAGTACTTC.

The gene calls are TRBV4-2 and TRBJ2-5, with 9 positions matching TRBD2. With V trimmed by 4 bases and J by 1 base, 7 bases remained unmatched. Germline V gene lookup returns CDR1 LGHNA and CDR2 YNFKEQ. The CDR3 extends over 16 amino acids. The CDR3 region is CASSPRTSGLQETQYF. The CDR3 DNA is TGTGCCAGCAGCCCCCGCACTAGCGGGCTCCAAGAGACCCAGTACTTC.

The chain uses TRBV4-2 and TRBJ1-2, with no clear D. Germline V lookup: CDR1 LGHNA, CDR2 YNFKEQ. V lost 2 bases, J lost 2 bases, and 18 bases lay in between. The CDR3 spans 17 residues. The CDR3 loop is CASSQINPPIANYGYTF. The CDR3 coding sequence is TGTGCCAGCAGCCAAATAAATCCCCCCATCGCAAACTATGGCTACACCTTC.

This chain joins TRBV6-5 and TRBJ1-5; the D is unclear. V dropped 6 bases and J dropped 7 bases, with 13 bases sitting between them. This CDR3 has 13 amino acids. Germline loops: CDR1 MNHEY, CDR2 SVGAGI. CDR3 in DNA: TGTGCCAGCAGCTCTAAGAGTAGACAGCCCCAGCATTTT. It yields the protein CASSSKSRQPQHF.

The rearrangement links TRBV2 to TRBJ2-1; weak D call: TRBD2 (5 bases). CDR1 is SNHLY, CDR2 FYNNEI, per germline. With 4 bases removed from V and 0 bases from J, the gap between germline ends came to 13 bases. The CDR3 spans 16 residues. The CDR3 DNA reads TGTGCCAGCAGTGCAGGACTTCAAATCTCCTACAATGAGCAGTTCTTC. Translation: CASSAGLQISYNEQFF.

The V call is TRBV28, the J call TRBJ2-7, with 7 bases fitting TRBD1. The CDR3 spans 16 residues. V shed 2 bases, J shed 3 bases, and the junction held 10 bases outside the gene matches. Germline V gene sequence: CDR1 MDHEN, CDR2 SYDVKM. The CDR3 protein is CASSLPPTGSHYEQYF. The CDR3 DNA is TGTGCCAGCAGTTTACCCCCGACAGGGTCCCACTACGAGCAGTACTTC.

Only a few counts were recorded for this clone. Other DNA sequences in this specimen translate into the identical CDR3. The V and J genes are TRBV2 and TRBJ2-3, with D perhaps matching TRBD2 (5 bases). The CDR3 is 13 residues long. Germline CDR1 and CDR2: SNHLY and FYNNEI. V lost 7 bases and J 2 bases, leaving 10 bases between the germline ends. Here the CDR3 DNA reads TGTGCCAGCAACGGGGTTTTCACAGATACGCAGTATTTT. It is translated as CASNGVFTDTQYF. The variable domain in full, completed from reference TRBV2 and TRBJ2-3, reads EPEVTQTPSHQVTQMGQEVILRCVPISNHLYFYWYRQILGQKVEFLVSFYNNEISEKSEIFDDQFSVERPDGSNFTLKIRSTKLEDSAMYFCASNGVFTDTQYFGPGTRLTVL.

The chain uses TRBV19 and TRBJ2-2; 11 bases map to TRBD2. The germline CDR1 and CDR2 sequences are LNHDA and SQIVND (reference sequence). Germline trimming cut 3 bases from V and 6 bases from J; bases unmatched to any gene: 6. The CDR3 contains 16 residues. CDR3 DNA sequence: TGTGCCAGTAGTATGAAACTAGCGGGAGTCGCCGGGGAGCTGTTTTTT. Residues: CASSMKLAGVAGELFF.